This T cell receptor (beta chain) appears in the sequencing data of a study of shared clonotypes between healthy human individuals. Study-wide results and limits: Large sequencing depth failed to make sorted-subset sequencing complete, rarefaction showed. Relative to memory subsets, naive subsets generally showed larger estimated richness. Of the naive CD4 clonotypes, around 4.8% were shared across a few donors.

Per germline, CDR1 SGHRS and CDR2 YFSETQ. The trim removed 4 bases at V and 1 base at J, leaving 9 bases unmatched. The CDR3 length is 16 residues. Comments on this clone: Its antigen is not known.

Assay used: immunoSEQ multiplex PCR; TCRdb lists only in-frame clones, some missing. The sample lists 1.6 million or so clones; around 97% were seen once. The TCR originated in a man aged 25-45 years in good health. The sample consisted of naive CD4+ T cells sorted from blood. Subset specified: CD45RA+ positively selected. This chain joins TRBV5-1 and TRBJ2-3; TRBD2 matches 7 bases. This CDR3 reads CASSIGTTPGTDTQYF. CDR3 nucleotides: TGCGCCAGCAGCATCGGGACTACCCCCGGCACAGATACGCAGTATTTT.